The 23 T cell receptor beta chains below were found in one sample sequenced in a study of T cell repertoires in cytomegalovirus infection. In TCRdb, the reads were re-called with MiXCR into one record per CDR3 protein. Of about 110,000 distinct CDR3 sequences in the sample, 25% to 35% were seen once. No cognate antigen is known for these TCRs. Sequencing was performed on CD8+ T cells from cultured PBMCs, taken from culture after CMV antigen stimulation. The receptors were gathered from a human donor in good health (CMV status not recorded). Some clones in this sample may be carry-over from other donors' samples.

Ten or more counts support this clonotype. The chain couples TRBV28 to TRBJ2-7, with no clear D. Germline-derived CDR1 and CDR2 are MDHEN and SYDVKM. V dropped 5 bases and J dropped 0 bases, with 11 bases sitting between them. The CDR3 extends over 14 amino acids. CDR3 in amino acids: CASSKVINSYEQYF. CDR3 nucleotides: TGTGCCAGCAGTAAGGTCATAAACTCCTACGAGCAGTACTTC.

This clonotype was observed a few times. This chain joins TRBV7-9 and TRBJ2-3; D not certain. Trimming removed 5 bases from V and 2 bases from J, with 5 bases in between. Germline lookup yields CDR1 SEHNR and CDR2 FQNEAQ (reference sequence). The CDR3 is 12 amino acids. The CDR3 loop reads CASSIFTDTQYF. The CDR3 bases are TGTGCCAGCAGCATCTTCACAGATACGCAGTATTTT.

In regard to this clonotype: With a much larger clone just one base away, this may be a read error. CDR3 bases: TGTGCCAGCAGCTACCGACAGGGCGCCCCCCAAGAGACCCAGTACTTC. Its protein product is CASSYRQGAPQETQYF. The chain uses TRBV7-6 and TRBJ2-5, with 7 bases matching TRBD1. Germline-derived CDR1 and CDR2 are SGHVS and FNYEAQ. The CDR3 is 16 amino acids. After removal of 4 bases from V and 1 base from J, the junction contained 9 bases not matched to a gene.

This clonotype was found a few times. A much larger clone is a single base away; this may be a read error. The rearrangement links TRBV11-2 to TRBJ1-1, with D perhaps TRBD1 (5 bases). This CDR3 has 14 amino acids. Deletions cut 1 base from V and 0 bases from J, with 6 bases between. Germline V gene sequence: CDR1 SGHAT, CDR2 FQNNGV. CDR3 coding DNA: TGTGCCAGCAGCTTAGGGACACTGAACACTGAAGCTTTCTTT. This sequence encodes CASSLGTLNTEAFF.

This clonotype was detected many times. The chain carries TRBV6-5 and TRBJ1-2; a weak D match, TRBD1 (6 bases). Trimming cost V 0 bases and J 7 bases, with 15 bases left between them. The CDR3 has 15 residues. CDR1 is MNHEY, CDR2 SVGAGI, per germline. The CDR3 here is CASSYSSSGTIGYTF. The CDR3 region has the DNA TGTGCCAGCAGTTACTCTTCGTCGGGGACAATTGGCTACACCTTC.

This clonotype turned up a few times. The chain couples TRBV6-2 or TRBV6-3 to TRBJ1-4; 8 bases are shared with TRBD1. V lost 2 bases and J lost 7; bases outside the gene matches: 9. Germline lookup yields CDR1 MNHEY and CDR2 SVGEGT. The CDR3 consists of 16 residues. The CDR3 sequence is CASSYKQGGNLEKLFF. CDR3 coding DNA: TGTGCCAGCAGTTACAAACAGGGGGGAAACCTTGAAAAACTGTTTTTT.

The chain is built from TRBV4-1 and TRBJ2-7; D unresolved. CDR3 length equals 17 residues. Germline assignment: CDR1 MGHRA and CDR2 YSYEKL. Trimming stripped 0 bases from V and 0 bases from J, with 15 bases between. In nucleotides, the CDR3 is TGCGCCAGCAGCCAAGATATTTGGGAAGGAACCTCCTACGAGCAGTACTTC. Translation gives CASSQDIWEGTSYEQYF.

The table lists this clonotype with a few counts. The DNA of the CDR3 is TGTGCCAGCAGCTTAGCGGAAGCGGGGGGGCTCAATGAGCAGTTCTTC. Translation gives CASSLAEAGGLNEQFF. The V call is TRBV7-6, the J call TRBJ2-1; 10 nucleotides line up with TRBD2. J was trimmed by 6 bases and V by 0 bases; bases with no gene match: 5. The CDR3 is 16 residues long. Germline CDR1 is SGHVS and CDR2 is FNYEAQ.

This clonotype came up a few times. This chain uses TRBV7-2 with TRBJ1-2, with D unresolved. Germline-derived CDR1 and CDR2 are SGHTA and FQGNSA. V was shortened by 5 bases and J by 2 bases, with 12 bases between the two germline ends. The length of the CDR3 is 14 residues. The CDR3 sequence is CASSPDGTNYGYTF. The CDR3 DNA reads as TGTGCCAGCAGCCCCGACGGAACCAACTATGGCTACACCTTC.

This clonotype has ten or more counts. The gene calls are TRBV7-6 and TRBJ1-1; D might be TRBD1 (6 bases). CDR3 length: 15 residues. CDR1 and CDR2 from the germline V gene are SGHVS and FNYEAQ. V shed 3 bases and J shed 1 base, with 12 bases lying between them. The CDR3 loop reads CASSFLTGQNTEAFF. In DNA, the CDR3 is TGTGCCAGCAGCTTCCTGACAGGCCAGAACACTGAAGCTTTCTTT. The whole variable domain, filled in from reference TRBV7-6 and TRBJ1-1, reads GAGVSQSPRYKVTKRGQDVALRCDPISGHVSLYWYRQALGQGPEFLTYFNYEAQQDKSGLPNDRFSAERPEGSISTLTIQRTEQRDSAMYRCASSFLTGQNTEAFFGQGTRLTVV.

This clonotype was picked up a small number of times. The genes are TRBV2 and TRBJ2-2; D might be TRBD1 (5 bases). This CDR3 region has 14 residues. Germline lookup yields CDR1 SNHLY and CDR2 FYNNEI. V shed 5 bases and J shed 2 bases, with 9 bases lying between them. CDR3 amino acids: CASSRTYNTGELFF. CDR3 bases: TGTGCCAGCAGTAGGACATACAACACCGGGGAGCTGTTTTTT. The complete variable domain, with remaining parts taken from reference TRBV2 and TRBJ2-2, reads EPEVTQTPSHQVTQMGQEVILRCVPISNHLYFYWYRQILGQKVEFLVSFYNNEISEKSEIFDDQFSVERPDGSNFTLKIRSTKLEDSAMYFCASSRTYNTGELFFGEGSRLTVL.

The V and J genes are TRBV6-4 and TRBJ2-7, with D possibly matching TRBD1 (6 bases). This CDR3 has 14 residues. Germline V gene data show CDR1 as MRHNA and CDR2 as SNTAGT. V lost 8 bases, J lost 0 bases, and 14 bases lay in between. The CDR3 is CASAQDRYSYEQYF. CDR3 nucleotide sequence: TGTGCCAGCGCGCAGGACAGATACTCCTACGAGCAGTACTTC.

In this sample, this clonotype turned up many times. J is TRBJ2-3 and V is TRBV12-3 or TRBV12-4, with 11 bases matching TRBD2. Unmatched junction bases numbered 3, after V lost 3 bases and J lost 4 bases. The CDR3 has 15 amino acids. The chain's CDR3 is CASSFGLAGADTQYF. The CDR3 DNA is TGTGCCAGCAGTTTCGGACTAGCGGGTGCAGATACGCAGTATTTT.

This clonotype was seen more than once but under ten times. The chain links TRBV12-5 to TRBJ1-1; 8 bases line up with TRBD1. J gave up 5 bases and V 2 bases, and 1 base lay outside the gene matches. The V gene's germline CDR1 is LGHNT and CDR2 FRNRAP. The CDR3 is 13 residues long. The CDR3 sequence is CASGLTGGTEAFF. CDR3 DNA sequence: TGTGCTAGTGGTTTGACAGGGGGAACTGAAGCTTTCTTT.

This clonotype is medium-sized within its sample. The CDR3 DNA reads TGTGCCAGCAGTACGACTAGCGGGGGGGCCACAGATACGCAGTATTTT. This encodes CASSTTSGGATDTQYF. The chain links TRBV12-3 or TRBV12-4 to TRBJ2-3; 14 bases map to TRBD2. The CDR3 loop spans 16 amino acids. With V trimmed by 5 bases and J by 2 bases, 3 bases remained unmatched.

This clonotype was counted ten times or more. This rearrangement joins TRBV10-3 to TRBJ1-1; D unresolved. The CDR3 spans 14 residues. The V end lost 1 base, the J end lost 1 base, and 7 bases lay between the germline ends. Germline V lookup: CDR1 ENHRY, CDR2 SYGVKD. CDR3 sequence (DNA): TGTGCCATCAGTGAGTTTCTTTCGAACACTGAAGCTTTCTTT. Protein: CAISEFLSNTEAFF.

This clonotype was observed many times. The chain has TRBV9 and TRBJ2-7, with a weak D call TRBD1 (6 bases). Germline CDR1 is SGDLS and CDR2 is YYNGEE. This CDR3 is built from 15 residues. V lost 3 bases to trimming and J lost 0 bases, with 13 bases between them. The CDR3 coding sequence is TGTGCCAGCAGCGCGGCCGGGACATACTCCTACGAGCAGTACTTC. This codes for CASSAAGTYSYEQYF.

The CDR3 DNA follows: TGTGCCAGCAGTGAAGCGCTGATAGGGGGTGGCTACACCTTC. Its protein product is CASSEALIGGGYTF. The chain joins TRBV6-1 to TRBJ1-2; the D gene is possibly TRBD1 (6 bases). CDR1 is MNHNS and CDR2 is SASEGT in the germline V gene. Trimming shortened V by 0 bases and J by 7 bases, and 12 bases separated the two germline ends. The CDR3 is 14 amino acids.

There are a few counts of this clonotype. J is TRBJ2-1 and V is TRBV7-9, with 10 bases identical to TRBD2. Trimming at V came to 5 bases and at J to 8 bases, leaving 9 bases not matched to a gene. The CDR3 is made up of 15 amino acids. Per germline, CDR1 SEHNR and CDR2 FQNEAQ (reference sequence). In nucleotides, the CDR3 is TGTGCCAGCAGCGGAGCGGGGGGGCGGTTGGATGAGCAGTTCTTC. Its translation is CASSGAGGRLDEQFF.

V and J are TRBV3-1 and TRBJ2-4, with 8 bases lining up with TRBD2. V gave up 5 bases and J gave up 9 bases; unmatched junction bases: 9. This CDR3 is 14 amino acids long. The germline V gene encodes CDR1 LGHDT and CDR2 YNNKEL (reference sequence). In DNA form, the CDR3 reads TGTGCCAGCAGCAAAGCGGGGGAAGCGGGCATTCAGTACTTC. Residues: CASSKAGEAGIQYF.

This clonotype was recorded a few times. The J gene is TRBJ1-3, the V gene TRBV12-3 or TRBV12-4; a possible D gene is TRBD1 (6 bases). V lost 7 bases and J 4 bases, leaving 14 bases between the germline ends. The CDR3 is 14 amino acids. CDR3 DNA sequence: TGTGCCAGCACCCCCCGGGGGCCAGGAAACACCATATATTTT. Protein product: CASTPRGPGNTIYF.

The CDR3 sequence is CASSLGLSYNEQFF. The CDR3 bases are TGTGCCAGCAGCTTAGGCCTCTCCTACAATGAGCAGTTCTTC. This sequence joins TRBV11-2 and TRBJ2-1; D remains unclear. The CDR3 is 14 amino acids. From germline, CDR1 is SGHAT and CDR2 FQNNGV. The ends were cut back, 1 base at V and 0 bases at J, with 4 bases in the middle. Variable domain in full (rest from reference TRBV11-2 and TRBJ2-1): EAGVAQSPRYKIIEKRQSVAFWCNPISGHATLYWYQQILGQGPKLLIQFQNNGVVDDSQLPKDRFSAERLKGVDSTLKIQPAKLEDSAVYLCASSLGLSYNEQFFGPGTRLTVL.

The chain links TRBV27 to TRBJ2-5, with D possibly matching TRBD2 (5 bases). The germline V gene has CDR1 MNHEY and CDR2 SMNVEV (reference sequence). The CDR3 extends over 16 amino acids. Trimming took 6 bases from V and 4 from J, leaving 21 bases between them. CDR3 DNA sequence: TGTGCCAGCAGATGGCGAAATAGTGGGAGTCGAGAGACCCAGTACTTC. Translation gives CASRWRNSGSRETQYF.